This T cell receptor (beta chain) was identified during a study of cytomegalovirus exposure and HLA in healthy donors (dated by TCRdb to about 2017). Regarding the complete study: An earlier analysis of approximately 600 of the donors reported about 290 Gb of sequence data and 100 million to 130 million unique TCR beta sequences from about 179 million T cells. Donor age, sex, ethnicity and CMV serostatus were collected together with the repertoire data. Typing coverage varied by locus: roughly 620-640 donors for A, B, C, DRB1 and DQB1; approximately 500 for DQA1; 600 to 610 for DPA1; approximately 450 for DPB1. Across 398 genotyped donors of the cohort, an average of approximately 240,000 unique TCR beta nucleotide sequences per donor were sequenced, and 15% to 20% of those sequences were non-productive. Every repertoire in the discovery cohort had been generated on one and the same sequencing platform. Four to six DR-DQ haplotypes were handled as single units for association and clustering, since linkage in the cohort was strong. In addition to the first cohort of hundreds of subjects, a separate validation cohort of 120 different subjects was used. In a later genetic analysis, genome-wide SNP genotypes for 398 of the 666 donors were used, and that subset was treated as a discovery cohort. HLA typing included class I and class II loci at four-digit resolution. The aim of the study was to test whether cataloging public T cell receptors could identify signatures of past pathogen exposure. The later analysis used no new phenotypic data to find candidate immune exposures, relying instead on TCR beta sequences and their occurrence across donors. In an earlier analysis of several hundred of the donors, high-throughput TCR beta sequencing was used to judge whether each TCR beta V gene segment behaved as functional or pseudogenic. The study combined high-throughput TCR immunosequencing, statistical association of individual TCRs with disease status, and machine learning to predict cytomegalovirus infection status. Using immunosequencing, the study profiled T cell repertoires from around 680 subjects and related those repertoires to cytomegalovirus serostatus. In a later analysis, previously published TCR beta repertoires from 550 to 700 donors were re-analyzed and high-resolution HLA genotyping was added so that TCR occurrence patterns could be studied. Among the roughly 380 genotyped donors, about 85% belonged to the genetic ancestry cluster associated with self-reported Caucasian donors. About 310 gigabases of sequencing data and tens of millions of unique TCR sequences were included in an early release covering roughly 600 HLA-typed donors. The research as a whole found: In a later analysis, HLA-associated TCR beta chains were found to be more clonally expanded and to have lower generation probabilities than equally common non-associated chains. In an earlier analysis of about 550 of the donors, most TCR beta V segments were observed in productive rearrangements about 87% or about 30% of the time, broadly matching IMGT annotations. Compared with the approximately 710-donor mean, donors in an Asian-associated ancestry cluster had fewer N-insertions in productive TCRs, according to a later genetic analysis. In the study, about 150 TCR beta chains were listed as associated with cytomegalovirus. HLA typing was unavailable for some donors at each locus, so association tests used only the typed subset. According to a later analysis, parvovirus B19, influenza, CMV and Epstein-Barr virus appeared linked to several top co-occurrence clusters. A later analysis found that most CMV-associated TCR beta chains appeared HLA-restricted, with HLA associations seemingly driven largely by CMV exposure. At a false discovery rate of 0.05, a later analysis linked about 16,000 TCR beta sequences to specific HLA alleles. In a later genetic analysis, a missense DCLRE1C variant was associated with V-gene and J-gene trimming of TCR beta chains, and the association was replicated in an independent cohort. Correlated functional status among segregating V segments might reflect linkage disequilibrium, but an unknown experimental factor could not be ruled out. Around 16 rarely observed V segments, including chromosome 9 orphons, were excluded from the earlier analysis of several hundred of the donors because counts were too low. The only immune exposure information available for the cohort was CMV serostatus. Some IMGT-functional V segments, including TRBV6-2 and TRBV6-3, could not be told apart with the 87-base-pair reads, so those segments were excluded. The classifier was reported to diagnose cytomegalovirus status with high specificity and sensitivity in both the original cohort and the validation cohort. Strong co-occurrence of HLA alleles, especially DR and DQ, made assigning TCR associations to individual alleles difficult. It was suggested by the authors that the approach could potentially be generalized to other disease states and immunological phenotypes. A cluster of highly shared sequence variants was judged likely to be a technical artifact of the sequencing pipeline. Most TCR sequences were seen in very few donors, while some public TCRs were found in many individuals. A further reported finding was that TCR beta sequences accurately predicted the HLA-A and HLA-B alleles for most subjects in the first cohort. A few of the identified cytomegalovirus-associated TCR beta chains were confirmed in vitro to be specific for cytomegalovirus antigens. A later analysis found that TCR association rates varied across HLA loci, with DRB1 alleles showing the most associated TCRs and HLA-C alleles the fewest. In this cohort, only TCR beta chains were sequenced, and detectable features were limited by the absence of alpha or paired-chain data. Presence/absence analyses assumed roughly uniform sequencing depth across donors, an assumption that may not hold.

The cohort was made up of around 720 healthy bone marrow donors. Cohort members were all nominally healthy when sampled, although unrecorded immune exposures were likely present. The donor was CMV seronegative and was included in the group of several hundred seronegative cohort members. A peripheral blood sample was provided by each donor, and peripheral blood mononuclear cells were used for TCR beta sequencing. Genomic DNA was extracted from the blood cell samples with the Qiagen DNeasy Blood Extraction Kit. The library was produced with the immunoSEQ multiplex PCR assay. A mixture of 60 forward primers for TCR Vbeta segments and 13 reverse primers for TCR Jbeta segments was used in the multiplex PCR. The CDR3 region of rearranged TCR beta genes was amplified from genomic DNA by a multiplex PCR assay. The amplified TCR beta libraries were sequenced on the Illumina HiSeq System as 87-base-pair reads. In the authors' own workflow: Across the roughly 700 repertoires, a later analysis counted approximately 83 million unique TCR beta chains, approximately 10 million of which were shared by at least two donors. Raw reads were error-corrected and collapsed into unique sequences by a nearest-neighbor algorithm in which closely related sequences were merged to remove PCR and sequencing errors. Alignment of CDR3 sequences to IMGT reference sequences was used to assign V, D and J gene segments. Each retained sequence needed at least a six-nucleotide match to both a V gene segment and a J gene segment. A rearrangement counted as productive if the CDR3 had no stop codons and remained in frame with V and J, and every other rearrangement counted as non-productive. CDR3 was defined by IMGT convention, running from the second conserved V-encoded cysteine to the conserved J-encoded phenylalanine. The earlier analysis of around 640 of the donors excluded sequences that lacked an unambiguous match to a single V gene segment. In an earlier analysis of roughly 500 of the donors, V segments were called functional above 56.7% productive rearrangements and were called segregating when the between-donor standard deviation exceeded 5%. A statistical classification framework was developed to diagnose cytomegalovirus status using the catalog of TCR beta chain sequences. V and J gene assignment, in a later analysis, came from comparing TCR nucleotide sequences with IMGT/GENE-DB human TR gene sequences. A later analysis assigned CDR3 sequences and most-parsimonious VDJ recombination scenarios with the TCRdist pipeline. A later analysis defined each TCR beta chain by its CDR3 amino acid sequence plus V-gene family, and excluded reads lacking a unique V-gene family. As a way to deal with suspected cross-contamination and a sequencing artifact, a later analysis dropped 640 or so nucleotide sequences that were highly shared and had low generation probability. In a later analysis, a clonal expansion index for each public chain was calculated from normalized within-repertoire ranks of inferred template counts. In a later analysis, generation probabilities were computed using a VDJ recombination model fitted to out-of-frame rearrangements, and the results were checked against IGoR. A later analysis scored TCR-TCR, TCR-HLA and TCR-CMV co-occurrence with hypergeometric tests, applying a repertoire-size bias correction to TCR pairs. To estimate false discovery rates, a later analysis permuted the HLA or CMV assignments 20 times. A later analysis grouped co-occurring TCRs with DBSCAN, adding TCRdist sequence similarity when clustering within HLA-allele-positive subsets. Co-occurrence clustering excluded repertoires with fewer than 30,000 or more than 120,000 public chains, plus five with anomalous nucleotide sharing. In its TCRdb copy, this immuneACCESS table keeps in-frame sequences only and misses some clones. Where compared with another copy, unresolved V genes explain less than half of these, and the others have no known cause. For V, J and clone size, that table is used; D and trimming come from the DNA. This sample gives 150,000 to 200,000 clones in total; 79% of them show up just once. The ten largest clonotypes hold about 2% of the sample.

Compared with germline, V lacks 4 bases and J lacks 8 bases; bases without a gene match: 8. The CDR3 spans 15 residues, from the cysteine through the phenylalanine. Only the CDR3 portion is preserved as DNA: 45 bases, with reading frame beginning at the first base. Via the germline V gene (reference sequence), CDR1 is LNHDA and CDR2 SQIVND. About this clone: This clone's antigen is unknown. No much larger clonotype is one base removed from it; base qualities were not supplied.

The chain was built from TRBV19 and TRBJ1-4, with TRBD1 matching 9 junction bases. This receptor was identified in a woman aged 45 to 65 in good health and CMV-seronegative. The source material was PBMCs. The bases read TGTGCCAGTAGTACCCAGGGACAGGGAAGGGAAAAACTGTTTTTT. Translated, this is CASSTQGQGREKLFF.